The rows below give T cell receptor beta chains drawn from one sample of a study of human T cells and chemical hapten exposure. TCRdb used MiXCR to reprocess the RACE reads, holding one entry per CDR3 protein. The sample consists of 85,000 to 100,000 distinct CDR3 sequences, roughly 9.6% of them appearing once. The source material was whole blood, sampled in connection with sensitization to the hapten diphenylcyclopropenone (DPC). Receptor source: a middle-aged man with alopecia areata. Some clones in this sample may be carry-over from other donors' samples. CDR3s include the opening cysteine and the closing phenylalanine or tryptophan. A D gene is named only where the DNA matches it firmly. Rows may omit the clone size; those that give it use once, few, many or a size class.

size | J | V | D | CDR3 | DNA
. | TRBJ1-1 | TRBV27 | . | CASSYSSANTEAVF | TGTGCCAGCAGTTATTCGTCAGCGAACACTGAAGCTGTCTTT
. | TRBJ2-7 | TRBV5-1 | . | CASSRAFTSYEQYF | TGCGCCAGCAGCCGGGCTTTTACCTCGTACGAGCAGTACTTC
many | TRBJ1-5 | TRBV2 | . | CASSGGQGLVQPQHF | TGTGCCAGCAGTGGGGGGCAGGGGCTTGTTCAGCCCCAGCATTTT
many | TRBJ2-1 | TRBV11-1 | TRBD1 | CASSFYRTGYNEQFF | TGTGCCAGCAGCTTTTACAGGACAGGGTACAATGAGCAGTTCTTC
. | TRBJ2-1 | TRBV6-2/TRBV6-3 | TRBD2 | CASSARASGNYNEKFF | TGTGCCAGCAGTGCCCGAGCTAGCGGGAACTACAATGAGAAGTTCTTC
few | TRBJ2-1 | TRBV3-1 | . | CASSVGGGMEQFF | TGTGCCAGCAGCGTTGGGGGCGGGATGGAGCAGTTCTTC
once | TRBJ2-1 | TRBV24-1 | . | CATSGPRSGTHPDEQFF | TGTGCCACCAGTGGCCCTCGGTCAGGGACTCATCCCGATGAGCAGTTCTTC
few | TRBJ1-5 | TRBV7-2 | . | CASSPYFDSQNQPQHF | TGTGCCAGCAGCCCGTACTTTGACAGCCAAAATCAGCCCCAGCATTTT
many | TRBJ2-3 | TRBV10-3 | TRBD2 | CAISVLADLTDTQYF | TGTGCCATCAGTGTACTAGCGGACCTCACAGATACGCAGTATTTT
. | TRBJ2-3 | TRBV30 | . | CAWSVGGSKTDTQYF | TGTGCCTGGAGTGTCGGAGGGAGTAAGACAGATACGCAGTATTTT
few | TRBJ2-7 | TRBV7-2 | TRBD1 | CASSPRGRGDEQYF | TGTGCCAGCAGCCCTAGGGGGCGAGGGGACGAGCAGTACTTC